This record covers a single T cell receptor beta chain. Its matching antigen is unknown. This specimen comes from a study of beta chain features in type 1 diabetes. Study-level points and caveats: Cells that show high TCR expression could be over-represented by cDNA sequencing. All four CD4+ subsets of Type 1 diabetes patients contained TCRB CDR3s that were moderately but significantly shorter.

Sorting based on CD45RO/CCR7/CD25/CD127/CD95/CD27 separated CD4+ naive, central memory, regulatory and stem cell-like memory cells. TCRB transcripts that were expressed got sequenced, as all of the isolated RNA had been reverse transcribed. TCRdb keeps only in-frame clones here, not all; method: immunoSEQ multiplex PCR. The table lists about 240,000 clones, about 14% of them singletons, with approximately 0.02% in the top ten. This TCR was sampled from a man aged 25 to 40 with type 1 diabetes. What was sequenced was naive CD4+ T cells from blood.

For the CDR3, the DNA is TGTGCCAGCAGCTCAAAACGACTAGCGGGAGCCACAGATACGCAGTATTTT. Translating gives CASSSKRLAGATDTQYF. V is TRBV7-9 and J is TRBJ2-3; 12 positions match TRBD2. V gave up 4 bases and J gave up 2 bases; unmatched junction bases: 7. The CDR3 totals 17 residues. Germline V gene sequence: CDR1 SEHNR, CDR2 FQNEAQ (reference sequence).